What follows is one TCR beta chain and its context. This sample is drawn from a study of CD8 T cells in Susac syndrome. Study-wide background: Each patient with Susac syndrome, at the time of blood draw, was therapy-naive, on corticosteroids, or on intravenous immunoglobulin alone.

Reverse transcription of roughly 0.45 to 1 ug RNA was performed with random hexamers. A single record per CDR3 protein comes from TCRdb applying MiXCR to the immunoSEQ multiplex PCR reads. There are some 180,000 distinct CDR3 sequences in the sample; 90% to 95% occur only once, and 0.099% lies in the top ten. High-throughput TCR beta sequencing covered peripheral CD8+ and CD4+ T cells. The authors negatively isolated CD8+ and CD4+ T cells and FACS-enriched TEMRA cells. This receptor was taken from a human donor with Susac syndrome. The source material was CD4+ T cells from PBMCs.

Written as DNA, the CDR3 is TGTGCCAGCAGCTCCGTTCAGGGATCCTACAATGAGCAGTTCTTC. It yields the protein CASSSVQGSYNEQFF. This sequence joins TRBV7-8 and TRBJ2-1; D might be TRBD1 (5 bases). Trimming cost V 4 bases and J 1 base, with 11 bases left between them. The CDR3 sequence is 15 residues long. CDR1 is SGHVS, CDR2 FQNEAQ, per germline. The variable domain in full, completed from reference TRBV7-8 and TRBJ2-1, reads GAGVSQSPRYKVAKRGQDVALRCDPISGHVSLFWYQQALGQGPEFLTYFQNEAQLDKSGLPSDRFFAERPEGSVSTLKIQRTQQEDSAVYLCASSSVQGSYNEQFFGPGTRLTVL.